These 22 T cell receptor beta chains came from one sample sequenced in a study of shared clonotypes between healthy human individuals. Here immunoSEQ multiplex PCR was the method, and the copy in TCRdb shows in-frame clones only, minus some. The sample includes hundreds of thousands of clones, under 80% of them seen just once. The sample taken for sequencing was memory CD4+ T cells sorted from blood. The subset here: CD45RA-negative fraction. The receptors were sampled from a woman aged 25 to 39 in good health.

CDR3: CASSRDGGRTEQYF. The CDR3 bases are TGTGCCAGCAGCAGAGACGGGGGGAGGACCGAGCAGTACTTC. The V gene is TRBV11-3, the J gene TRBJ2-7, with TRBD2 matching over 7 bases. V shed 5 bases and J 6 bases; nucleotides not matched to a gene: 10. The V gene's germline CDR1 is SGHNT and CDR2 YENEEA. CDR3 length: 14 amino acids.

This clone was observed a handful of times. The CDR3 protein is CASSPSSAEQYF. In nucleotides, the CDR3 is TGTGCCAGTAGCCCCTCTAGCGCCGAGCAGTACTTC. The chain couples TRBV19 to TRBJ2-7, with D possibly being TRBD2 (6 bases). V lost 6 bases and J lost 6, with 12 bases in between. CDR3 length equals 12 residues. Germline CDR1 is LNHDA and CDR2 is SQIVND (reference sequence). Drawing the rest from reference TRBV19 and TRBJ2-7, the complete variable domain is DGGITQSPKYLFRKEGQNVTLSCEQNLNHDAMYWYRQDPGQGLRLIYYSQIVNDFQKGDIAEGYSVSREKKESFPLTVTSAQKNPTAFYLCASSPSSAEQYFGPGTRLTVT.

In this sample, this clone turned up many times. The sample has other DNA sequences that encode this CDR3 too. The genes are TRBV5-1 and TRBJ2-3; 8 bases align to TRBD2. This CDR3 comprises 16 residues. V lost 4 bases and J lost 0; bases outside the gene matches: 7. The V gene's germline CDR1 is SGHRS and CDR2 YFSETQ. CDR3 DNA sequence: TGCGCCAGCAGCGCCGGGGGGGCACCTAGCACAGATACGCAGTATTTT. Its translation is CASSAGGAPSTDTQYF.

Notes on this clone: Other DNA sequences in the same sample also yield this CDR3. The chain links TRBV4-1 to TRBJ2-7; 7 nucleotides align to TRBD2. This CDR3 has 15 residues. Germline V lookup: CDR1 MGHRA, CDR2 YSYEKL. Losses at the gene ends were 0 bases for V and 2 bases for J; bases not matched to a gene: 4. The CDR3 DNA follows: TGCGCCAGCAGCCAAGATCCAGCGGGACCCTACGAGCAGTACTTC. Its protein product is CASSQDPAGPYEQYF.

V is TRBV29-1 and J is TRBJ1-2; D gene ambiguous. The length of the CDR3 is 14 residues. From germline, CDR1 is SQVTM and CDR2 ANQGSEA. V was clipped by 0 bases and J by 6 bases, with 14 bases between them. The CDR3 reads CSVEDVNTRNGYTF. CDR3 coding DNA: TGCAGCGTTGAAGATGTGAACACCAGGAATGGCTACACCTTC.

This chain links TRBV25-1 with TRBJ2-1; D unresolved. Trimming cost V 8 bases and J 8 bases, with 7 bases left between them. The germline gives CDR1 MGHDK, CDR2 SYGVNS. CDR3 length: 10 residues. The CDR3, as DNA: TGTGCCAGCGGTTCAGATGAGCAGTTCTTC. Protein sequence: CASGSDEQFF. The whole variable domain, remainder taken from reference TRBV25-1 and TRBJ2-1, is EADIYQTPRYLVIGTGKKITLECSQTMGHDKMYWYQQDPGMELHLIHYSYGVNSTEKGDLSSESTVSRIRTEHFPLTLESARPSHTSQYLCASGSDEQFFGPGTRLTVL.

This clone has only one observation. CDR3 nucleotides: TGTGCCAGCAGTAGGGAGGGCACAGATACGCAGTATTTT. Translating gives CASSREGTDTQYF. J is TRBJ2-3 and V is TRBV25-1; a possible D gene is TRBD2 (6 bases). The CDR3 is made up of 13 amino acids. Germline V gives CDR1 MGHDK, CDR2 SYGVNS. With 5 bases removed from V and 1 base from J, the gap between germline ends came to 7 bases.

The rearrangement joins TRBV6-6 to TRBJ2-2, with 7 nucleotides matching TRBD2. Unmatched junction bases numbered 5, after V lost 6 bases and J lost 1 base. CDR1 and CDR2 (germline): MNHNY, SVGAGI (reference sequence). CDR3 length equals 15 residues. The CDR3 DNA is TGTGCCAGCAGCACGGGGGGACTGAACACCGGGGAGCTGTTTTTT. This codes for CASSTGGLNTGELFF.

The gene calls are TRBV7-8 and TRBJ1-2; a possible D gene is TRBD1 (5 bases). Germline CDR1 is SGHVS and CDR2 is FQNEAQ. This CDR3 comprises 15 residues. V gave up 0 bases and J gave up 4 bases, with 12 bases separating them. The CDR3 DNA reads TGTGCCAGCAGCTTAGCCGGGGCGCCCGGCTATGGCTACACCTTC. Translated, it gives CASSLAGAPGYGYTF.

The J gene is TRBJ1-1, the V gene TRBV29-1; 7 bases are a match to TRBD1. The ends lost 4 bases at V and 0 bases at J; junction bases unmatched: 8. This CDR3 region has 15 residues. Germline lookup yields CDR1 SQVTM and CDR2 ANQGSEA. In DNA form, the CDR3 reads TGCAGCGTTGGGACAGGTTGGAGCATGAACACTGAAGCTTTCTTT. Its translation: CSVGTGWSMNTEAFF. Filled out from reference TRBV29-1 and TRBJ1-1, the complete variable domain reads SAVISQKPSRDICQRGTSLTIQCQVDSQVTMMFWYRQQPGQSLTLIATANQGSEATYESGFVIDKFPISRPNLTFSTLTVSNMSPEDSSIYLCSVGTGWSMNTEAFFGQGTRLTVV.

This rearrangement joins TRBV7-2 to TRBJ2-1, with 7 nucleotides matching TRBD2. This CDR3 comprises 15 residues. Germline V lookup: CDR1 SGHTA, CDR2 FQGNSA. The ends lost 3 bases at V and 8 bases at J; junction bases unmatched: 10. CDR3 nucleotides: TGTGCCAGCAGCTTTTCGTCCGGGGGAGGGTATGAGCAGTTCTTC. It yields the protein CASSFSSGGGYEQFF.

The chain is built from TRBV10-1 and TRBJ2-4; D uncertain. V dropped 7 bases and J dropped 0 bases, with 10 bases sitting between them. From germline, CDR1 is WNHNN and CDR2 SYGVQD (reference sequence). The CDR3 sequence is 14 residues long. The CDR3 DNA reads TGCGCCAGCATGGGTTCAGTAGCCAAAAACATTCAGTACTTC. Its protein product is CASMGSVAKNIQYF.

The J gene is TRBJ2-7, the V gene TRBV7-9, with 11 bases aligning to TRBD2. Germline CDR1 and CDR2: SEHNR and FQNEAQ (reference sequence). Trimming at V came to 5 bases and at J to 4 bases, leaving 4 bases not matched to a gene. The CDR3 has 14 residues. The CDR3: CASSARTSGYEQYF. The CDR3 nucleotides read TGTGCCAGCAGCGCGAGGACTAGCGGGTACGAGCAGTACTTC.

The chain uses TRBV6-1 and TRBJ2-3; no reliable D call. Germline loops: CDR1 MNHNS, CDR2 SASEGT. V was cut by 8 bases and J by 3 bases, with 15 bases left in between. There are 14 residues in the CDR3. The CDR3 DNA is TGTGCCAGCTCTATGCAAGGGTCAACAGATACGCAGTATTTT. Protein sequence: CASSMQGSTDTQYF.

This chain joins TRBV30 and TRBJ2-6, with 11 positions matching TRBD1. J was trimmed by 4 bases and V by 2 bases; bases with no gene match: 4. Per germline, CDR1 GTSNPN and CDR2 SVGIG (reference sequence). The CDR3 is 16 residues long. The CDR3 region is CAWSFGQGAGANVLTF. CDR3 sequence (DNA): TGTGCCTGGAGTTTTGGACAGGGGGCCGGGGCCAACGTCCTGACTTTC.

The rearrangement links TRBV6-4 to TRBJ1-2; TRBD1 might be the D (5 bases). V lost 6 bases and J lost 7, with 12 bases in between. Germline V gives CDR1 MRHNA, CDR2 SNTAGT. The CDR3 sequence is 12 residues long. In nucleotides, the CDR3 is TGTGCCAGCAGAGCAGGGTTTGGTGGCTACACCTTC. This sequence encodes CASRAGFGGYTF.

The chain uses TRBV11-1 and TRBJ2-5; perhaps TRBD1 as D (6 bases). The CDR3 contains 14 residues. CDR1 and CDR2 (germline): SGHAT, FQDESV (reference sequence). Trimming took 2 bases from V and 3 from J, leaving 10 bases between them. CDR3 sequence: CASSLKGTKETQYF. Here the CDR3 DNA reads TGTGCCAGCAGCTTAAAAGGGACAAAAGAGACCCAGTACTTC.

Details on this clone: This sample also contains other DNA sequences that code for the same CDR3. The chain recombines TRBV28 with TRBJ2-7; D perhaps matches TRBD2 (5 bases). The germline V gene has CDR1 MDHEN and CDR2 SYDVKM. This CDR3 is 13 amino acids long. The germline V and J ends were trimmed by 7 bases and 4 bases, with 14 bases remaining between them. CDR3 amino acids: CASTPNRGYEQYF. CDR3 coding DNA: TGTGCCAGCACTCCCAACCGGGGATACGAGCAGTACTTC. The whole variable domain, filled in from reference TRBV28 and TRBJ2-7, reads DVKVTQSSRYLVKRTGEKVFLECVQDMDHENMFWYRQDPGLGLRLIYFSYDVKMKEKGDIPEGYSVSREKKERFSLILESASTNQTSMYLCASTPNRGYEQYFGPGTRLTVT.

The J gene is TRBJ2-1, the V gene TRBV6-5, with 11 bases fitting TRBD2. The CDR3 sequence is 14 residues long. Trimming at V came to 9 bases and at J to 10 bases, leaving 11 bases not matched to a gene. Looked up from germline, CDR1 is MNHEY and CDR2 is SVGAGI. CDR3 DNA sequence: TGTGCCAGTTCTACTAGCGGGAGTAGAAAGGAGCAGTTCTTC. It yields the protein CASSTSGSRKEQFF.

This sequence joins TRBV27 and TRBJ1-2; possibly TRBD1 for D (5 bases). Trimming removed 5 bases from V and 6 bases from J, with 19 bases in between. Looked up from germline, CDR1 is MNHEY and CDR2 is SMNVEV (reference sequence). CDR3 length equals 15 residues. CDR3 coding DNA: TGTGCCAGCAGTCCGTTGGACAACCCAAGCCATGGCTACACCTTC. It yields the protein CASSPLDNPSHGYTF.

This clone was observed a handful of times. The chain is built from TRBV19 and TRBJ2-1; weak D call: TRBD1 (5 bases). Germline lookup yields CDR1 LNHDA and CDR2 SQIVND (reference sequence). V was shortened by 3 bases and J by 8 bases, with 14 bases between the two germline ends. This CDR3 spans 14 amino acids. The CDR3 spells CASSIQGLVDEQFF. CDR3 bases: TGTGCCAGTAGTATTCAGGGATTGGTAGATGAGCAGTTCTTC. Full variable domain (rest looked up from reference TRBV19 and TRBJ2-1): DGGITQSPKYLFRKEGQNVTLSCEQNLNHDAMYWYRQDPGQGLRLIYYSQIVNDFQKGDIAEGYSVSREKKESFPLTVTSAQKNPTAFYLCASSIQGLVDEQFFGPGTRLTVL.

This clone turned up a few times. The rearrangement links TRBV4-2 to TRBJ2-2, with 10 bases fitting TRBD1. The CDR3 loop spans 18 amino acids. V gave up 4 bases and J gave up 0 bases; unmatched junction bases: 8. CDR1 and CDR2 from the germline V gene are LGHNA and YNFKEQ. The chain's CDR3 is CASSRGTGEHANTGELFF. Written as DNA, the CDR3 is TGTGCCAGCAGCCGGGGGACAGGGGAGCACGCGAACACCGGGGAGCTGTTTTTT.